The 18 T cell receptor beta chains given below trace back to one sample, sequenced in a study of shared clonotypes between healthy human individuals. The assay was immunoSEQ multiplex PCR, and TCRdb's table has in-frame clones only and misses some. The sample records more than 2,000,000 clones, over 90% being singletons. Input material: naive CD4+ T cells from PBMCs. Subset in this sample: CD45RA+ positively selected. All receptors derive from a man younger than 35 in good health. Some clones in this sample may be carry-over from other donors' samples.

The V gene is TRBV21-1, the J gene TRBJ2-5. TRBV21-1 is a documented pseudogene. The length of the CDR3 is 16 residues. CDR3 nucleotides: TGTGCCAGCAGCAAATACGGGACGACGTCAGAAGAGACCCAGTACTTC. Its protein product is CASSKYGTTSEETQYF.

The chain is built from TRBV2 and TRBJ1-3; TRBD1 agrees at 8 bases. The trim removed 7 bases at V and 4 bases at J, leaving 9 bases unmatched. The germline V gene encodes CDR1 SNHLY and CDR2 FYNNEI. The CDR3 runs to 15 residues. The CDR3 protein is CASTGQGARGNTIYF. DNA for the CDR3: TGTGCCAGCACCGGTCAGGGGGCGCGGGGAAACACCATATATTTT.

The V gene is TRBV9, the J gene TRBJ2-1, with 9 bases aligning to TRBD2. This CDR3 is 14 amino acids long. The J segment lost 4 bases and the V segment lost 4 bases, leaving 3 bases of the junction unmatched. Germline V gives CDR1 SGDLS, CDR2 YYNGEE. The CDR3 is CASSTLAGYNEQFF. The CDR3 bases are TGTGCCAGCAGCACCCTAGCGGGGTACAATGAGCAGTTCTTC.

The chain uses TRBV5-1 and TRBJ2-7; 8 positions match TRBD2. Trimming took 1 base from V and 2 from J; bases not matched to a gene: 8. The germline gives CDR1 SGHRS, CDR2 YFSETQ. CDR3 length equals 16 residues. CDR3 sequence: CASSLRSSGGTYEQYF. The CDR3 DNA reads TGCGCCAGCAGCTTGCGCTCCAGCGGGGGAACCTACGAGCAGTACTTC.

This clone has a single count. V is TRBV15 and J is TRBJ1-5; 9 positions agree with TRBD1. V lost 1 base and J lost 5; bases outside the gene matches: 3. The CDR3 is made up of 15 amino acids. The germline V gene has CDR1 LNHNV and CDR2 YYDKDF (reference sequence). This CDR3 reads CATSRVRTGDQPQHF. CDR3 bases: TGTGCCACCAGCAGAGTCCGGACAGGGGATCAGCCCCAGCATTTT.

CDR3 sequence (DNA): TGTGCCAGCAGCTCGAGACTGAACACCGGGGAGCTGTTTTTT. This translates into CASSSRLNTGELFF. The chain has TRBV5-8 and TRBJ2-2, with D uncertain. CDR3 length equals 14 residues. V lost 3 bases, J lost 1 base, and 7 bases lay in between. Per germline, CDR1 SGHTS and CDR2 YDEGEE. Filled out from reference TRBV5-8 and TRBJ2-2, the complete variable domain reads EAGVTQSPTHLIKTRGQQATLRCSPISGHTSVYWYQQALGLGLQFLLWYDEGEERNRGNFPPRFSGRQFPNYSSELNVNALELEDSALYLCASSSRLNTGELFFGEGSRLTVL.

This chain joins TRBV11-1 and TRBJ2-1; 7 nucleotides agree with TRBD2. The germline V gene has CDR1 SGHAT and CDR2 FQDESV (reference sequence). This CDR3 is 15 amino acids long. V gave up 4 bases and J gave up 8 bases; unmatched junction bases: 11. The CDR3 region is CASSSQRGGWHEQFF. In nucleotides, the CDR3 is TGTGCCAGCAGCTCGCAGCGGGGCGGGTGGCATGAGCAGTTCTTC.

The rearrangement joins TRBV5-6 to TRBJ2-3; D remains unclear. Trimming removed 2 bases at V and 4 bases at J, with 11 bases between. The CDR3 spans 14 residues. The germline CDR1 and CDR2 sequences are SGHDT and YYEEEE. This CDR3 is CASSFYSQPDTQYF. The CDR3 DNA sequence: TGTGCCAGCAGCTTCTACTCCCAACCAGATACGCAGTATTTT.

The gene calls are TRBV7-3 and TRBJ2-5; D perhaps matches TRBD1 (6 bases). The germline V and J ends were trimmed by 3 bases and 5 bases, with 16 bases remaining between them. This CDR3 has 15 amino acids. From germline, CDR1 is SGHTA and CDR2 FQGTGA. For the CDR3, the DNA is TGTGCCAGCAGCTTGATACAGGGACCCGCGGAGACCCAGTACTTC. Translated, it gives CASSLIQGPAETQYF.

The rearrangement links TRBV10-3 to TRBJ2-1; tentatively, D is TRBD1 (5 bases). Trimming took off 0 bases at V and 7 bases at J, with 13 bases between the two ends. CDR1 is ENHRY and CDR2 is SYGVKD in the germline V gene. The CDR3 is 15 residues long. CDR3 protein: CAISESGQGSNEQFF. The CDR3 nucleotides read TGTGCCATCAGTGAGTCGGGCCAGGGATCTAATGAGCAGTTCTTC.

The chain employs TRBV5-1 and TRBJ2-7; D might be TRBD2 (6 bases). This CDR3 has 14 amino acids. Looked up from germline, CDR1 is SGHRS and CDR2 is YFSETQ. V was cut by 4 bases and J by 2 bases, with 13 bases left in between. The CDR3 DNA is TGCGCCAGCAGCGCCCGCGGGAACACCTACGAGCAGTACTTC. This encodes CASSARGNTYEQYF.

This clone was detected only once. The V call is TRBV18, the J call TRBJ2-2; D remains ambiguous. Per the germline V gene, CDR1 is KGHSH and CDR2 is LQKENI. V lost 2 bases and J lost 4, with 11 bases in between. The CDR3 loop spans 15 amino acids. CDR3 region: CASSPVFLSTGELFF. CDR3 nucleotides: TGTGCCAGCTCACCAGTATTTTTGAGCACCGGGGAGCTGTTTTTT.

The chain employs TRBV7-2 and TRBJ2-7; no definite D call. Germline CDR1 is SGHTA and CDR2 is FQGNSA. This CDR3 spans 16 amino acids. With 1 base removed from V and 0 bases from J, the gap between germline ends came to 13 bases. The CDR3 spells CASSLGTDHNSYEQYF. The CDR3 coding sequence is TGTGCCAGCAGCTTAGGTACGGACCATAACTCCTACGAGCAGTACTTC.

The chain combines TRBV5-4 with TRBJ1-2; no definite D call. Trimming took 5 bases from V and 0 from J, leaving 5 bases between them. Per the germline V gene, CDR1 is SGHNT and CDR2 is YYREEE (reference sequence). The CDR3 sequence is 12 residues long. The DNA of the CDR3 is TGTGCCAGCAGAAAAGCTAACTATGGCTACACCTTC. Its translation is CASRKANYGYTF. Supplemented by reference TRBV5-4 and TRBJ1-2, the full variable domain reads ETGVTQSPTHLIKTRGQQVTLRCSSQSGHNTVSWYQQALGQGPQFIFQYYREEENGRGNFPPRFSGLQFPNYSSELNVNALELDDSALYLCASRKANYGYTFGSGTRLTVV.

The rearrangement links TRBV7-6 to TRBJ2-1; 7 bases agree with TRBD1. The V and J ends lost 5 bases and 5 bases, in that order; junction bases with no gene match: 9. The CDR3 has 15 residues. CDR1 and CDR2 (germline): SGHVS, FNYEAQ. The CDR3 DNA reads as TGTGCCAGCAGCCAACAGGGGATGCCCGACAATGAGCAGTTCTTC. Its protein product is CASSQQGMPDNEQFF.

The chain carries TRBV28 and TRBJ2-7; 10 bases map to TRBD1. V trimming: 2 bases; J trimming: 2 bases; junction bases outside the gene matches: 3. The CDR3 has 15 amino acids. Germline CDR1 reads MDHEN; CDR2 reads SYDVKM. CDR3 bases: TGTGCCAGCAGTTTAGCGGGACAGGGGACCTACGAGCAGTACTTC. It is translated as CASSLAGQGTYEQYF.

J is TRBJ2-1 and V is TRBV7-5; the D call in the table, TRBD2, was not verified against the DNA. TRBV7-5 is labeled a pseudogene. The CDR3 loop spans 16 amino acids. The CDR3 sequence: CVRSLISSGRAGEQFF. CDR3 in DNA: TGTGTCAGAAGCTTAATATCTAGCGGGAGGGCCGGTGAGCAGTTCTTC.

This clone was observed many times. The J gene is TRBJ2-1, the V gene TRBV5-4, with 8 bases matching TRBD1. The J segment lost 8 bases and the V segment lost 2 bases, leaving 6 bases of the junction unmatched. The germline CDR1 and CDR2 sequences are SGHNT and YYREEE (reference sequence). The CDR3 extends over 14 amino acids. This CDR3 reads CASSFGQGGDEQFF. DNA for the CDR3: TGTGCCAGCAGCTTCGGACAGGGTGGTGATGAGCAGTTCTTC.